The clone carrying this TCR beta chain was found many times. The antigen is undetermined. This sample was taken from a study of naive and memory T cell subsets. Whole-study results and caveats: Naive repertoires, especially CD8, held a few larger clonotypes, possibly memory cells re-expressing CD45RA.

Both TRBC1 and TRBC2 were covered by a beta constant-region primer of two equimolar oligonucleotides. The ligated cDNA underwent four PCR rounds using SP2 and nested alpha and beta constant-region primers. TCRdb fed the UMI-ligation and nested PCR reads into MiXCR, producing one record per CDR3 protein. Among approximately 80,000 distinct CDR3 sequences listed, 9% were seen once. Germline V lookup: CDR1 SQVTM, CDR2 ANQGSEA. This CDR3 has 13 residues. V lost 7 bases and J lost 5; bases outside the gene matches: 11. This clonotype originated in a human donor in good health. Input material: naive CD8+ T cells from blood. This rearrangement joins TRBV29-1 to TRBJ2-7; 7 nucleotides match TRBD1. CDR3 loop: CSARQGYGDEQYF. The DNA for the CDR3 is TGCAGCGCAAGACAGGGTTATGGAGACGAGCAGTACTTC.